This TCR beta chain was identified in a study of cytomegalovirus exposure and HLA in healthy donors (dated by TCRdb to between 2016 and 2019). Notes on the research overall: The 670 or so repertoires of the first cohort and the roughly 110 validation repertoires were produced on the same platform, according to a later analysis. The aim of the study was to test whether cataloging public T cell receptors could identify signatures of past pathogen exposure. Along with the approximately 700-subject first cohort, a separate validation cohort of about 110 different subjects was used. High-throughput TCR immunosequencing, statistical association of individual TCRs with disease status, and machine learning were combined to predict cytomegalovirus infection status.

Separate from the approximately 700-subject first cohort, the validation cohort of 95 to 150 subjects was the group to which the donors belonged. To note about this clone: Its antigen is still unknown. It has no much larger one-base neighbor in the sample; base qualities were not kept.

To prepare the library, the immunoSEQ multiplex PCR assay was applied. For the original study's pipeline: A statistical classification framework was built to diagnose cytomegalovirus status from the catalog of TCR beta chain sequences. TCRdb carries this immuneACCESS record with in-frame sequences only. Its versions omit some clonotypes, under half of them owing to an unresolved V gene in the studies checked, with the rest unexplained. V, J and clone size derive from that table, while D and trimming were established from the DNA sequence. The sample yields roughly 200,000 clones; roughly 80% were counted once. The biggest ten clones account for 2.8% of the sample. What the study reported, not specific to this receptor: In both the original and validation cohorts, the classifier was reported to diagnose cytomegalovirus status with high specificity and sensitivity. It was suggested by the authors that the approach could potentially be generalized to other disease states and immunological phenotypes. The study gave a list of over 150 TCR beta chains associated with cytomegalovirus. In a later analysis, TCRs clustered in the first cohort were found to also tend to co-occur in the approximately 120 validation repertoires, with over 90% of cluster scores above 0. Most TCR sequences were seen in very few donors, while some public TCRs were found in many individuals. A later analysis lacked HLA typing for the validation cohort, so it scored co-occurrence in that cohort across all 120 repertoires. In vitro tests confirmed that a few of the cytomegalovirus-associated TCR beta chains recognize cytomegalovirus antigens.

From its cysteine to its phenylalanine, the CDR3 spans 18 amino acids. Of all the DNA, just the CDR3 is kept, 54 bases in frame from base 1. The junction shows trimming of 6 bases on V and 0 bases on J, plus 21 bases between the germline ends. This TCR was sampled from a woman under 30 in good health and CMV-seropositive. Source material: PBMCs. The rearrangement joined TRBV23-1 to TRBJ1-3; the D gene is unclear. TRBV23-1 is assigned to the ORF class and has an uncertain function. The CDR3 protein: CASSQNKPRGRSGNTIYF. The nucleotide sequence is given as TGCGCCAGCAGCCAGAACAAGCCACGGGGTCGCTCTGGAAACACCATATATTTT.